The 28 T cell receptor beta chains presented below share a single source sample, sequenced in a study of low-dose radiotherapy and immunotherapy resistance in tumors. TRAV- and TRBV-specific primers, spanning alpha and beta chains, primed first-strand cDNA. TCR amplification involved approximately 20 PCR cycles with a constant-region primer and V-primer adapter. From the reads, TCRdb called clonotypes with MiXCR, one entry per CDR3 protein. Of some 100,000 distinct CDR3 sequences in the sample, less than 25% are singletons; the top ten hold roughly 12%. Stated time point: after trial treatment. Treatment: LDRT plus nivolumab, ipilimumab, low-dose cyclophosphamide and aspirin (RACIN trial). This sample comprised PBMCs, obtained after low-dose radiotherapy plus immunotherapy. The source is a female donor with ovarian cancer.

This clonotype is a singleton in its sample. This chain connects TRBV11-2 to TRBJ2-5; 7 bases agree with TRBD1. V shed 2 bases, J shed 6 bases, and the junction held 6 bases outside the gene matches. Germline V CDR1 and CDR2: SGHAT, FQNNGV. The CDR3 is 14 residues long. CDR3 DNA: TGTGCCAGCAGCTTACTTGCAGGGGGAAAGACCCAGTACTTC. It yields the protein CASSLLAGGKTQYF. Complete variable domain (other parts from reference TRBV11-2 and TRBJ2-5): EAGVAQSPRYKIIEKRQSVAFWCNPISGHATLYWYQQILGQGPKLLIQFQNNGVVDDSQLPKDRFSAERLKGVDSTLKIQPAKLEDSAVYLCASSLLAGGKTQYFGPGTRLLVL.

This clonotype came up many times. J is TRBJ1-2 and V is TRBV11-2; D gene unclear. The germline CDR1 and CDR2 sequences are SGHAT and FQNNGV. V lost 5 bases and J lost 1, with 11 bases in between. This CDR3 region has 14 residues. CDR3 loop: CASSRVGGNYGYTF. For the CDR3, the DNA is TGTGCCAGCAGCCGGGTCGGTGGTAACTATGGCTACACCTTC.

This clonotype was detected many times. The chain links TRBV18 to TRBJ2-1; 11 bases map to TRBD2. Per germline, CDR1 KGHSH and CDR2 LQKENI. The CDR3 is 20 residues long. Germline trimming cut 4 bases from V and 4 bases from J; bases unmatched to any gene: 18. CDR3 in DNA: TGTGCCAGCTCACTAGGCCGGGACGTCAGACTAGCGGGATATTACAATGAGCAGTTCTTC. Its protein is CASSLGRDVRLAGYYNEQFF.

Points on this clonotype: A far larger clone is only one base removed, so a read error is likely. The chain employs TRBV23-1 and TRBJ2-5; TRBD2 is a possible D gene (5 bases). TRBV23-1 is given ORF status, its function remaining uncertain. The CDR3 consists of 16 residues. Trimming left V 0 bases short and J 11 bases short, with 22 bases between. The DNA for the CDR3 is TGCGCCAGCAGTCAATCTTCCGGGAACTCCTACAATGAGCAGTACTTC. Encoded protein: CASSQSSGNSYNEQYF.

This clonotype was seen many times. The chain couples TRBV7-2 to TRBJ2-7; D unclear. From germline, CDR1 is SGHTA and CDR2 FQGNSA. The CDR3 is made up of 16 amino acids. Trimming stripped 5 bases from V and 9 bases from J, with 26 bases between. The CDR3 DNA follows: TGTGCCAGCAGCCCCGGAAGTGGAGTCAGTAGTACGGTGCAGTACTTC. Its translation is CASSPGSGVSSTVQYF.

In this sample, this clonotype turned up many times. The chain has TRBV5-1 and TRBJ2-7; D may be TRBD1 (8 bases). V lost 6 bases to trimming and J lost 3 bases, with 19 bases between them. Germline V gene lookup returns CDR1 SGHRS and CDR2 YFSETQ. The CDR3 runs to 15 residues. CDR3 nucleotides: TGCGCCAGCACCCTGGGGGGGACAGGCCTCTACGAGCAGTACTTC. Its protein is CASTLGGTGLYEQYF.

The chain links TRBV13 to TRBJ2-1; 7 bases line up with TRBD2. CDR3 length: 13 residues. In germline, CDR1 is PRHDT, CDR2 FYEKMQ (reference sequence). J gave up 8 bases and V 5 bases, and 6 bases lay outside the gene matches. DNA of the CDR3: TGTGCCAGCAGCGCGACTAGCAAATATGAGCAGTTCTTC. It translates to CASSATSKYEQFF.

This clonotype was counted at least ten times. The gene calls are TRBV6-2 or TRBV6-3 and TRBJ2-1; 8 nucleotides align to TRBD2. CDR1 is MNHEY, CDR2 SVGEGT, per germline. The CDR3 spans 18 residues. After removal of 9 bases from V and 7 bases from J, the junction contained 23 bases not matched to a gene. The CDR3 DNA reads TGTGCCAGTCAATCAGTTATAACGGCGGGAGGATATGTGAATGAGCAGTTCTTC. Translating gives CASQSVITAGGYVNEQFF.

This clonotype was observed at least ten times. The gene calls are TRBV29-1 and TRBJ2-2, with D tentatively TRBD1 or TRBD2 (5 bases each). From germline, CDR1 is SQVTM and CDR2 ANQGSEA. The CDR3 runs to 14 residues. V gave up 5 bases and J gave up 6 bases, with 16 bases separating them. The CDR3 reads CSVKGPWDPGELFF. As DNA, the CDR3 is TGCAGCGTTAAGGGACCGTGGGACCCCGGGGAGCTGTTTTTT.

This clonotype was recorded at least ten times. The CDR3 region has the DNA TGTGCCAGCAGTGGGGTCCGTAACTCCTACGAGCAGTACTTC. Translating gives CASSGVRNSYEQYF. The rearrangement uses TRBV6-2 or TRBV6-3 and TRBJ2-7, with unresolved D. V lost 5 bases and J 0 bases, leaving 11 bases between the germline ends. The CDR3 totals 14 residues. Per the germline V gene, CDR1 is MNHEY and CDR2 is SVGEGT.

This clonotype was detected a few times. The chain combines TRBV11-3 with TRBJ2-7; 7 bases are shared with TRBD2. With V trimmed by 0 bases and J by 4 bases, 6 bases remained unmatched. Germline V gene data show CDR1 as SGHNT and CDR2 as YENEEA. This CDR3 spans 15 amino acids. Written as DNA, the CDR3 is TGTGCCAGCAGCTTAGATAGCGGGCAACCGTACGAGCAGTACTTC. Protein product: CASSLDSGQPYEQYF.

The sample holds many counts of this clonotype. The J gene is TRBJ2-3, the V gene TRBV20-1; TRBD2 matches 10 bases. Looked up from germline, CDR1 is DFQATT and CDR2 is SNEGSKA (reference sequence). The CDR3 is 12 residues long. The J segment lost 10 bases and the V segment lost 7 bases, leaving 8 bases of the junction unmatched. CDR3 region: CSGGISGRSQYF. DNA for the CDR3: TGCAGTGGAGGAATTAGCGGGAGGTCGCAGTATTTT.

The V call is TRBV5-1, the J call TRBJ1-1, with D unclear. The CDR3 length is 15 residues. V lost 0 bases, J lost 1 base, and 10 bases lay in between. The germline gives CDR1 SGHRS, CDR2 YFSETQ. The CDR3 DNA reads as TGCGCCAGCAGCTTGGCCGTTAGCCAGAACACTGAAGCTTTCTTT. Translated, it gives CASSLAVSQNTEAFF.

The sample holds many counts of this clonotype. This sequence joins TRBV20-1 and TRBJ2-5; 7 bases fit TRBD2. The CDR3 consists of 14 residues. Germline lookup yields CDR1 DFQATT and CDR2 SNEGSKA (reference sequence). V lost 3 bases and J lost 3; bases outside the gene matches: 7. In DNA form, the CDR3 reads TGCAGTGCTAGGTTTGCGGGAGTGGAAGAGACCCAGTACTTC. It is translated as CSARFAGVEETQYF.

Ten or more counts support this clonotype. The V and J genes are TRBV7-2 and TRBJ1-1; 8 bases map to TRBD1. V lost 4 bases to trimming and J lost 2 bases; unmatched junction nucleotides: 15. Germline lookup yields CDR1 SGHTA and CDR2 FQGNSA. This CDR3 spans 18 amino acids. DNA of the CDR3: TGTGCCAGCAGCTGGGGTTCCCTCTTAGGACAGGGAAACACTGAAGCTTTCTTT. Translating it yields CASSWGSLLGQGNTEAFF.

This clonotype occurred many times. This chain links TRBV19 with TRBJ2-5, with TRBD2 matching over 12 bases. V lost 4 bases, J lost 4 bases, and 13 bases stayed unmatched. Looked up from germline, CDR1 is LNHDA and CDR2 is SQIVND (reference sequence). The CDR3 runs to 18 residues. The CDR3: CASSTTGTSGHRGETQYF. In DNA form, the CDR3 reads TGTGCCAGTAGTACCACCGGGACTAGCGGGCACCGGGGAGAGACCCAGTACTTC.

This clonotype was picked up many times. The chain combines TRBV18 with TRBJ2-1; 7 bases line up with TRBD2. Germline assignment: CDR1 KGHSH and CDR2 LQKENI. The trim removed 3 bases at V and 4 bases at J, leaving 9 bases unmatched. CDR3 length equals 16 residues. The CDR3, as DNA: TGTGCCAGCTCACCGCAGACTAGCAATCTGTACAATGAGCAGTTCTTC. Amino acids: CASSPQTSNLYNEQFF.

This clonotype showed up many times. The CDR3 coding sequence is TGTGCCACCAGCAGAGAGGAACAGTTTTACAATGAGCAGTTCTTC. Amino acids: CATSREEQFYNEQFF. The rearrangement uses TRBV15 and TRBJ2-1; D gene unclear. The length of the CDR3 is 15 residues. The ends were cut back, 0 bases at V and 4 bases at J, with 10 bases in the middle. Germline V gives CDR1 LNHNV, CDR2 YYDKDF (reference sequence).

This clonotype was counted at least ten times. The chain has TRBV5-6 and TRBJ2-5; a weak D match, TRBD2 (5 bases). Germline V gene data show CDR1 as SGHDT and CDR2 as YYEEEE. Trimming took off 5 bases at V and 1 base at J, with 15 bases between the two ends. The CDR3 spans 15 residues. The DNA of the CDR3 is TGTGCCAGCAGTATGGATCGGGATCCCCAAGAGACCCAGTACTTC. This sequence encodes CASSMDRDPQETQYF.

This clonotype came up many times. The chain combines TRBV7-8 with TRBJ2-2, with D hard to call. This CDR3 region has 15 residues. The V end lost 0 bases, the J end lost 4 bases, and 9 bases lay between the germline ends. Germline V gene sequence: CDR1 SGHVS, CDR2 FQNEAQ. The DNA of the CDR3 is TGTGCCAGCAGCTTAGCGCTCAGGTTCACCGGGGAGCTGTTTTTT. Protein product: CASSLALRFTGELFF.

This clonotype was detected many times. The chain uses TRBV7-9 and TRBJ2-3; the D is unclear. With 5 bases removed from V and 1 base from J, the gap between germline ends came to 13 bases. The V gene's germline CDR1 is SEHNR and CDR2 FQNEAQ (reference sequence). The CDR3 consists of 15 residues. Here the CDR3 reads CASSLQGSRTDTQYF. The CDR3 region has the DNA TGTGCCAGCAGCCTACAAGGTTCCCGCACAGATACGCAGTATTTT.

The CDR3 loop reads CASSSQAANEKLFF. In nucleotides, the CDR3 is TGTGCCAGTAGTTCCCAGGCGGCTAATGAAAAACTGTTTTTT. The chain couples TRBV19 to TRBJ1-4; D call uncertain. The germline CDR1 and CDR2 sequences are LNHDA and SQIVND (reference sequence). The ends were cut back, 5 bases at V and 3 bases at J, with 10 bases in the middle. The CDR3 length is 14 residues.

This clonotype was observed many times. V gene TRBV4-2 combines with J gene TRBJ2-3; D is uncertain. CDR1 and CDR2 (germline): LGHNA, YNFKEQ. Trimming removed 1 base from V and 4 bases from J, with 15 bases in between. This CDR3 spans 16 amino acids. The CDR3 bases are TGTGCCAGCAGCCAAGGCAGTTTTTTTCAAGCAGATACGCAGTATTTT. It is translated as CASSQGSFFQADTQYF.

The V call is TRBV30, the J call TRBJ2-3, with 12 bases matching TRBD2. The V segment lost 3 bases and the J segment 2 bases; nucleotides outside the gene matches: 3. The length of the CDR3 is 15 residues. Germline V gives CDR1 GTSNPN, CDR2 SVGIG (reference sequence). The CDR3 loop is CAWRTSGGLTDTQYF. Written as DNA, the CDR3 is TGTGCCTGGAGGACTAGCGGGGGTCTCACAGATACGCAGTATTTT. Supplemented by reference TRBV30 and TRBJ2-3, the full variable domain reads SQTIHQWPATLVQPVGSPLSLECTVEGTSNPNLYWYRQAAGRGLQLLFYSVGIGQISSEVPQNLSASRPQDRQFILSSKKLLLSDSGFYLCAWRTSGGLTDTQYFGPGTRLTVL.

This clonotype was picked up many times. Here the CDR3 reads CASSLPGTDTEAFF. The CDR3 DNA is TGTGCCAGCAGTTTACCGGGTACCGACACTGAAGCTTTCTTT. The chain carries TRBV28 and TRBJ1-1; D is undetermined. Trimming shortened V by 2 bases and J by 3 bases, and 10 bases separated the two germline ends. The CDR3 runs to 14 residues. Germline V gene sequence: CDR1 MDHEN, CDR2 SYDVKM.

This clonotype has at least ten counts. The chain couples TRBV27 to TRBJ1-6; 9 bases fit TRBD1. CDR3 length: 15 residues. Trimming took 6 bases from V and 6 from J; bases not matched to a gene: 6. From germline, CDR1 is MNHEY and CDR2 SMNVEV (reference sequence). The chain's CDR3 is CASRTQGASNSPLHF. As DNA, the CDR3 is TGTGCCAGCAGAACACAGGGGGCATCTAATTCACCCCTCCACTTT.

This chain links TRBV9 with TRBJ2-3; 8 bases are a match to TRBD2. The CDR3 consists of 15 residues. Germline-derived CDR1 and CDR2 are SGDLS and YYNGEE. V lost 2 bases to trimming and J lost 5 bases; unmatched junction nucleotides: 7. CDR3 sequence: CASSVQAGEVDTQYF. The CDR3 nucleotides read TGTGCCAGCAGCGTCCAAGCGGGAGAGGTAGATACGCAGTATTTT.

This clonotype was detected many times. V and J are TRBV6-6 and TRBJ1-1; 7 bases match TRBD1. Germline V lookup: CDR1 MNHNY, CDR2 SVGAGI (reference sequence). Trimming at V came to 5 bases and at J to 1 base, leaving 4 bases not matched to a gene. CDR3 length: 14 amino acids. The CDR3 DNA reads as TGTGCCAGCAGTACGCGACAGGGGAACACTGAAGCTTTCTTT. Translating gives CASSTRQGNTEAFF.